In its sample, the clone carrying this T cell receptor (beta chain) was seen a few times. Its antigen is not known. Amplification used 60 Vbeta primers and 13 Jbeta primers. Here immunoSEQ multiplex PCR was the method, and the copy in TCRdb shows in-frame clones only, minus some. The repertoire holds under 150,000 clones, around 72% seen once, with less than 3.5% in the top ten. The source of the sample is a study of cytomegalovirus exposure and HLA in healthy donors. Whole-study context: Assignment to the Caucasian-associated ancestry cluster applied to around 82% of the approximately 400 genotyped donors. Findings of the study overall: Reported performance of the classifier showed diagnosis of cytomegalovirus status with high specificity and sensitivity. Confirmation in vitro established that a few CMV-associated chains were specific for CMV antigens. Apart from CMV serostatus, no immune exposure information was available.

The receptor was isolated from a human donor in good health. The specimen was PBMCs.

This chain's CDR3 is CASSQVGTAEAFF. The CDR3 DNA reads TGCGCCAGCAGCCAAGTAGGGACAGCTGAAGCTTTCTTT. The rearrangement joins TRBV4-3 to TRBJ1-1; 7 bases fit TRBD1. The germline CDR1 and CDR2 sequences are LGHNA and YSLEER. The CDR3 is 13 residues long. V trimming: 1 base; J trimming: 6 bases; junction bases outside the gene matches: 2.